This T cell receptor beta chain was captured by sequencing in a study of blood T cell repertoires in COVID-19. The CDR3 is 15 amino acids. Germline V gene data show CDR1 as MNHEY and CDR2 as SMNVEV (reference sequence). Trimming pared 2 bases from V and 6 bases from J, leaving 13 bases between. Participants were aged about 18 to 95 years, lived in around 25 US areas, and enrolled virtually. Clinical history as reported by participants underpinned cohort assignment. Using immunoSEQ multiplex PCR, the repertoire was profiled, and TCRdb retains in-frame clones only, with some absent. The repertoire consists of about 210,000 clones, with over 80% occurring once and the leading ten covering about 9.3%.

The source of this sequence is a man aged 18-30 years with acute COVID-19. Material: PBMCs or T cells enriched from blood (not recorded which). The gene calls are TRBV27 and TRBJ2-2, with a possible D match to TRBD1 (6 bases). DNA of the CDR3: TGTGCCAGCAGTTTACAGGGGTTGGGCGCCGGGGAGCTGTTTTTT. Amino acids: CASSLQGLGAGELFF.